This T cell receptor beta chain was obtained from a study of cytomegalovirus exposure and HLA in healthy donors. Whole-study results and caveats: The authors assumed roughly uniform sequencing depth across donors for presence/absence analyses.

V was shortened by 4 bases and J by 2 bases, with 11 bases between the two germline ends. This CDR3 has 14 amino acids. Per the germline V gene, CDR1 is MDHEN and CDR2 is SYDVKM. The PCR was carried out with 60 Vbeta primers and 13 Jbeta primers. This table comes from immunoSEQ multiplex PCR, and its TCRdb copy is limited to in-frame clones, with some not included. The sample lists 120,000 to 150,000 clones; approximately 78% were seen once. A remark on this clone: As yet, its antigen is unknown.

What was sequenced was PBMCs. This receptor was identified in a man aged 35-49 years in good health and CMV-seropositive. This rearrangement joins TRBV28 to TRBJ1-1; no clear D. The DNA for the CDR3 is TGTGCCAGCAGTTCTCCCGGTTCTAACACTGAAGCTTTCTTT. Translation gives CASSSPGSNTEAFF. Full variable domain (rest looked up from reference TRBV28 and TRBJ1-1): DVKVTQSSRYLVKRTGEKVFLECVQDMDHENMFWYRQDPGLGLRLIYFSYDVKMKEKGDIPEGYSVSREKKERFSLILESASTNQTSMYLCASSSPGSNTEAFFGQGTRLTVV.